The 20 T cell receptor beta chains given below trace back to one sample, sequenced in a study of cytomegalovirus exposure and HLA in healthy donors. The PCR ran on 60 Vbeta and 13 Jbeta primers. The data were produced by immunoSEQ multiplex PCR, yet TCRdb's version contains in-frame clones alone and is incomplete. Among 65,000 to 85,000 clones, approximately 84% were seen once, and the ten largest hold 2.4%. Sequencing used PBMCs. The receptor set was obtained from a woman in her 50s in good health and CMV-seronegative.

The chain uses TRBV5-6 and TRBJ1-5; possibly TRBD1 for D (5 bases). The CDR3 is 14 residues long. Germline V gives CDR1 SGHDT, CDR2 YYEEEE. The V gene lost 2 bases and the J gene lost 4 bases, with 10 bases spanning the gap. CDR3 residues: CASSFRGGNQPQHF. Written as DNA, the CDR3 is TGTGCCAGCAGCTTTCGGGGGGGAAATCAGCCCCAGCATTTT.

The gene calls are TRBV27 and TRBJ1-5; a weak D match, TRBD1 (6 bases). The CDR3 is 15 residues long. CDR1 MNHEY and CDR2 SMNVEV come from the germline V gene (reference sequence). Trimming left V 5 bases short and J 0 bases short, with 11 bases between. CDR3: CASSIDRYSNQPQHF. In DNA, the CDR3 is TGTGCCAGCAGTATCGACAGGTATAGCAATCAGCCCCAGCATTTT.

J is TRBJ1-5 and V is TRBV6-5, with D possibly being TRBD1 (6 bases). V lost 6 bases and J 2 bases, leaving 8 bases between the germline ends. Germline values: CDR1 MNHEY, CDR2 SVGAGI. This CDR3 has 13 residues. CDR3 nucleotides: TGTGCCAGCAGCCCAGGGGGCAATCAGCCCCAGCATTTT. It encodes CASSPGGNQPQHF.

The chain has TRBV5-6 and TRBJ1-3, with D uncertain. Trimming cost V 3 bases and J 2 bases, with 9 bases left between them. This CDR3 is built from 14 residues. The germline gives CDR1 SGHDT, CDR2 YYEEEE. The CDR3 DNA reads as TGTGCCAGCAGCTCTTTAGGAGCTGGAAACACCATATATTTT. Translation: CASSSLGAGNTIYF.

This clone came up once. Other DNA sequences in this specimen translate into the identical CDR3. The rearrangement uses TRBV2 and TRBJ2-3; 14 bases are shared with TRBD2. Unmatched junction bases numbered 9, after V lost 1 base and J lost 6 bases. The CDR3 consists of 18 residues. Germline V gives CDR1 SNHLY, CDR2 FYNNEI. CDR3 sequence: CASSEERLAGGILDTQYF. For the CDR3, the DNA is TGTGCCAGCAGTGAAGAGAGACTAGCGGGAGGGATACTGGATACGCAGTATTTT.

V is TRBV4-1 and J is TRBJ1-4, with a possible D match to TRBD1 (5 bases). The V and J ends lost 4 bases and 8 bases respectively, with 11 bases between them. This CDR3 contains 13 residues. Germline CDR1 reads MGHRA; CDR2 reads YSYEKL. CDR3 bases: TGCGCCAGCAGCCGGACAATGGGAGAAAAACTGTTTTTT. Its translation is CASSRTMGEKLFF.

The gene calls are TRBV14 and TRBJ1-4; D is uncertain. Germline CDR1 is SGHDN and CDR2 is FVKESK. This CDR3 has 12 amino acids. The V end lost 4 bases, the J end lost 8 bases, and 8 bases lay between the germline ends. CDR3 in amino acids: CASSLGGEKLFF. The CDR3 DNA reads as TGTGCCAGCAGCCTAGGAGGAGAAAAACTGTTTTTT.

The chain employs TRBV19 and TRBJ2-7, with 10 bases lining up with TRBD1. The CDR3 totals 14 residues. Germline V gene lookup returns CDR1 LNHDA and CDR2 SQIVND (reference sequence). The trim removed 4 bases at V and 3 bases at J, leaving 3 bases unmatched. In nucleotides, the CDR3 is TGTGCCAGTAGTAGTCGGGACAGGGGCTACGAGCAGTACTTC. This gives the protein CASSSRDRGYEQYF.

In nucleotides, the CDR3 is TGCAGCGGCCGGACAGGGACGAACACTGAAGCTTTCTTT. It translates to CSGRTGTNTEAFF. The chain uses TRBV29-1 and TRBJ1-1; 8 bases are a match to TRBD1. J lost 1 base, V lost 7 bases, and 5 bases had no gene match. Per the germline V gene, CDR1 is SQVTM and CDR2 is ANQGSEA. The CDR3 is 13 residues long.

The rearrangement joins TRBV30 to TRBJ1-6; D is unclear. The CDR3 consists of 11 residues. V lost 3 bases to trimming and J lost 17 bases, with 14 bases between them. Germline lookup yields CDR1 GTSNPN and CDR2 SVGIG (reference sequence). The CDR3 DNA follows: TGTGCCTGGAGCGCGGCAACTGGTATCCACTTT. It specifies CAWSAATGIHF.

J is TRBJ2-1 and V is TRBV4-1; D may be TRBD1 (6 bases). The germline V gene encodes CDR1 MGHRA and CDR2 YSYEKL. The V end lost 3 bases, the J end lost 1 base, and 19 bases lay between the germline ends. This CDR3 is built from 18 residues. The CDR3 is CASSQAPPRGGSYNEQFF. The CDR3 coding sequence is TGCGCCAGCAGCCAGGCTCCCCCCCGAGGGGGATCCTACAATGAGCAGTTCTTC.

The gene calls are TRBV6-1 and TRBJ1-4; 9 positions match TRBD1. Losses at the gene ends were 4 bases for V and 7 bases for J; bases not matched to a gene: 10. The germline V gene encodes CDR1 MNHNS and CDR2 SASEGT. The CDR3 spans 16 residues. Here the CDR3 reads CASSGLGTGRGEKLFF. CDR3 DNA: TGTGCCAGCAGTGGGCTCGGGACAGGGCGGGGTGAAAAACTGTTTTTT.

The rearrangement uses TRBV9 and TRBJ2-3; TRBD1 aligns across 9 bases. Germline values: CDR1 SGDLS, CDR2 YYNGEE. J lost 3 bases, V lost 0 bases, and 5 bases had no gene match. The CDR3 length is 16 residues. CDR3 nucleotides: TGTGCCAGCAGCGTAGTTGGGACAGGGTTGACAGATACGCAGTATTTT. As protein: CASSVVGTGLTDTQYF.

V usage is TRBV27 and J usage is TRBJ2-7; the D is unclear. Germline loops: CDR1 MNHEY, CDR2 SMNVEV (reference sequence). There are 14 residues in the CDR3. Trimming stripped 6 bases from V and 3 bases from J, with 15 bases between. CDR3 amino acids: CASSELAAGYEQYF. CDR3 nucleotides: TGTGCCAGCAGCGAACTGGCGGCTGGCTACGAGCAGTACTTC.

This chain joins TRBV7-9 and TRBJ2-7; weak D call: TRBD2 (6 bases). V was shortened by 4 bases and J by 4 bases, with 11 bases between the two germline ends. The germline CDR1 and CDR2 sequences are SEHNR and FQNEAQ (reference sequence). This CDR3 has 13 residues. The CDR3 nucleotides read TGTGCCAGCAGCTCTGGCGGAGGGTACGAGCAGTACGTC. Translation gives CASSSGGGYEQYV.

The V gene is TRBV5-1, the J gene TRBJ2-5; the D gene is possibly TRBD1 (5 bases). This CDR3 has 14 amino acids. The germline CDR1 and CDR2 sequences are SGHRS and YFSETQ. Between the trimmed V and J ends, which lost 4 bases and 2 bases, there was a span of 12 bases. The CDR3 here is CASSQGAEQETQYF. The CDR3 nucleotides are TGCGCCAGCAGCCAAGGGGCGGAACAAGAGACCCAGTACTTC.

The DNA of the CDR3 is TGTGCCAGCAGCCTATCTGGAAACACCATATATTTT. This gives the protein CASSLSGNTIYF. The chain uses TRBV6-6 and TRBJ1-3, with D unresolved. V shed 6 bases and J shed 1 base, with 4 bases lying between them. This CDR3 contains 12 residues. Germline V gene sequence: CDR1 MNHNY, CDR2 SVGAGI (reference sequence).

The chain couples TRBV5-1 to TRBJ2-3, with TRBD2 matching over 13 bases. Germline assignment: CDR1 SGHRS and CDR2 YFSETQ. The CDR3 loop spans 16 amino acids. Trimming cost V 2 bases and J 6 bases; bases outside gene matches: 6. CDR3 nucleotides: TGCGCCAGCAGCTTACAGGGACTAGCGGGAACTGATACGCAGTATTTT. Translation: CASSLQGLAGTDTQYF.

As DNA, the CDR3 is TGCGCCAGTGGACAGGGCACCACTGAAGCTTTCTTT. It codes for CASGQGTTEAFF. V usage is TRBV5-1 and J usage is TRBJ1-1; TRBD1 agrees at 8 bases. Germline lookup yields CDR1 SGHRS and CDR2 YFSETQ. The CDR3 has 12 amino acids. V lost 8 bases and J lost 4; bases outside the gene matches: 4.

The genes are TRBV9 and TRBJ2-5; D is perhaps TRBD2 (7 bases). Trimming removed 0 bases at V and 4 bases at J, with 16 bases between. This CDR3 is 16 amino acids long. CDR1 and CDR2 from the germline V gene are SGDLS and YYNGEE. CDR3 amino acids: CASSVAVGGGAETQYF. CDR3 sequence (DNA): TGTGCCAGCAGCGTAGCGGTGGGAGGGGGGGCAGAGACCCAGTACTTC.